This entry lists 24 T cell receptor beta chains sequenced from one sample in a study of breast tumors, draining lymph nodes, adjacent tissues. Breast cancer patients provided tissue from their axillary draining lymph nodes. TCRdb analysed the multiplex PCR reads with MiXCR anew, one entry per CDR3 protein. This table has around 290,000 distinct CDR3 sequences, under 35% appearing once. Sample: axillary lymph node tissue. The receptors were sampled from a female donor with breast cancer. Some clones in this sample may be carry-over from other donors' samples.

This clonotype appeared many times. CDR3 loop: CASSFGGHSPLHF. The CDR3 region has the DNA TGTGCCAGCAGTTTTGGCGGTCATTCACCCCTCCACTTT. The V and J genes are TRBV12-3 or TRBV12-4 and TRBJ1-6; D gene unclear. The length of the CDR3 is 13 residues. Trimming pared 3 bases from V and 8 bases from J, leaving 8 bases between.

The chain links TRBV2 to TRBJ2-6; possibly TRBD1 or TRBD2 for D (5 bases each). V was clipped by 3 bases and J by 1 base, with 13 bases between them. CDR1 and CDR2 (germline): SNHLY, FYNNEI. The CDR3 is 17 amino acids. The CDR3 is CASSDWGWGSGANVLTF. The CDR3 DNA reads as TGTGCCAGCAGTGATTGGGGGTGGGGTTCTGGGGCCAACGTCCTGACTTTC.

This clonotype was counted many times. This chain uses TRBV4-3 with TRBJ2-7, with D possibly matching TRBD2 (6 bases). Per germline, CDR1 LGHNA and CDR2 YSLEER. The V gene lost 5 bases and the J gene lost 1 base, with 18 bases spanning the gap. The CDR3 runs 16 residues. This CDR3 is CASSEVAGTPSYEQYF. Written as DNA, the CDR3 is TGCGCCAGCAGCGAAGTAGCCGGGACTCCTTCCTACGAGCAGTACTTC.

The table lists this clonotype with a count of one. Mismatch with germline at one junction end may stem from a read error. V and J are TRBV25-1 and TRBJ1-6, with D unclear. This CDR3 comprises 15 residues. The germline CDR1 and CDR2 sequences are MGHDK and SYGVNS. CDR3 DNA sequence: TGTGCCGGCAGTCCCCCCCGCGGATATAATTCACCCCTCCACTTT. This encodes CAGSPPRGYNSPLHF.

The sample holds a few counts of this clonotype. It may be a read error: a sequence one base away is much more abundant. This chain connects TRBV7-9 to TRBJ2-5; D not certain. Trimming cost V 5 bases and J 8 bases, with 12 bases left between them. Looked up from germline, CDR1 is SEHNR and CDR2 is FQNEAQ (reference sequence). This CDR3 has 12 amino acids. The CDR3: CASSGEIPTQYF. The CDR3 nucleotides read TGTGCCAGCAGCGGAGAGATCCCTACCCAGTACTTC.

This clonotype was observed at least ten times. This sequence joins TRBV7-9 and TRBJ2-7; 11 bases are shared with TRBD2. V shed 6 bases, J shed 2 bases, and the junction held 3 bases outside the gene matches. This CDR3 is built from 14 residues. The germline gives CDR1 SEHNR, CDR2 FQNEAQ (reference sequence). The CDR3: CASRATSGTYEQYF. The CDR3 DNA is TGTGCCAGCAGAGCGACTAGCGGGACCTACGAGCAGTACTTC.

This clonotype occurred many times. V gene TRBV20-1 combines with J gene TRBJ2-7; tentatively, D is TRBD1 (6 bases). The germline gives CDR1 DFQATT, CDR2 SNEGSKA (reference sequence). Trimming stripped 5 bases from V and 3 bases from J, with 14 bases between. The CDR3 has 13 amino acids. The CDR3 is CSASRGKSYEQYF. CDR3 DNA: TGCAGTGCTTCCAGGGGTAAAAGCTACGAGCAGTACTTC.

The table lists this clonotype with many counts. V is TRBV20-1 and J is TRBJ1-6; TRBD1 is a possible D gene (5 bases). The V gene's germline CDR1 is DFQATT and CDR2 SNEGSKA (reference sequence). This CDR3 is 13 amino acids long. V lost 5 bases and J 8 bases, leaving 13 bases between the germline ends. CDR3 nucleotides: TGCAGTGCTTCTGGGACTGAATATTCACCCCTCCACTTT. It encodes CSASGTEYSPLHF.

V is TRBV24-1 and J is TRBJ2-3, with D possibly being TRBD1 (5 bases). Per the germline V gene, CDR1 is KGHDR and CDR2 is SFDVKD. Trimming took 4 bases from V and 11 from J, leaving 15 bases between them. This CDR3 is built from 13 residues. The DNA for the CDR3 is TGTGCCACCAGTGACAGGGTCTTGGATGAGCAGTATTTT. It translates to CATSDRVLDEQYF.

V usage is TRBV5-1 and J usage is TRBJ2-1; 12 positions match TRBD2. CDR3 length: 18 amino acids. CDR1 is SGHRS, CDR2 YFSETQ, per germline. J lost 0 bases, V lost 6 bases, and 10 bases had no gene match. CDR3 in amino acids: CASIPGLAGHPSYNEQFF. CDR3 coding DNA: TGCGCCAGCATTCCGGGACTAGCGGGCCACCCCTCCTACAATGAGCAGTTCTTC.

In its sample, this clonotype was seen many times. This chain connects TRBV5-8 to TRBJ2-1; 9 nucleotides align to TRBD2. There are 17 residues in the CDR3. CDR1 and CDR2 (germline): SGHTS, YDEGEE. Trimming at V came to 3 bases and at J to 7 bases, leaving 14 bases not matched to a gene. The CDR3 spells CASSSPVGGRARNEQFF. The DNA of the CDR3 is TGTGCCAGCAGCTCGCCCGTTGGCGGGAGGGCCAGGAATGAGCAGTTCTTC.

This clonotype was found many times. The chain recombines TRBV11-1 with TRBJ2-6; possibly TRBD1 for D (6 bases). From germline, CDR1 is SGHAT and CDR2 FQDESV (reference sequence). The CDR3 covers 15 residues. The V end lost 4 bases, the J end lost 2 bases, and 9 bases lay between the germline ends. The CDR3 coding sequence is TGTGCCAGCAGCTCAGGGGCCGCTGGGGCCAACGTCCTGACTTTC. Protein product: CASSSGAAGANVLTF.

In its sample, this clonotype was seen many times. The chain has TRBV7-8 and TRBJ2-3, with a tentative D call TRBD2 (5 bases). Trimming took off 3 bases at V and 0 bases at J, with 10 bases between the two ends. The CDR3 covers 15 residues. The germline V gene has CDR1 SGHVS and CDR2 FQNEAQ. The CDR3 bases are TGTGCCAGCAGCTTGAGCGGTTCTAGCACAGATACGCAGTATTTT. Translated, it gives CASSLSGSSTDTQYF. Complete variable domain (other parts from reference TRBV7-8 and TRBJ2-3): GAGVSQSPRYKVAKRGQDVALRCDPISGHVSLFWYQQALGQGPEFLTYFQNEAQLDKSGLPSDRFFAERPEGSVSTLKIQRTQQEDSAVYLCASSLSGSSTDTQYFGPGTRLTVL.

This clonotype was counted ten times or more. The gene calls are TRBV20-1 and TRBJ2-1; the D is unclear. Germline CDR1 is DFQATT and CDR2 is SNEGSKA (reference sequence). The V end lost 6 bases, the J end lost 4 bases, and 22 bases lay between the germline ends. The CDR3 has 16 residues. In DNA, the CDR3 is TGCAGTGCCACTATTCGACTCCTTAAACAATACAATGAGCAGTTCTTC. Amino acids: CSATIRLLKQYNEQFF.

This clonotype has at least ten counts. The V and J genes are TRBV20-1 and TRBJ2-1, with a weak D call TRBD1 (6 bases). This CDR3 has 15 residues. Per the germline V gene, CDR1 is DFQATT and CDR2 is SNEGSKA (reference sequence). With 0 bases removed from V and 6 bases from J, the gap between germline ends came to 15 bases. The DNA of the CDR3 is TGCAGTGCTAGAGATTGGACCAACAGGGCCAATGAGCAGTTCTTC. It translates to CSARDWTNRANEQFF.

At least ten counts were recorded for this clonotype. The gene calls are TRBV20-1 and TRBJ1-3; D not resolved. CDR1 and CDR2 (germline): DFQATT, SNEGSKA (reference sequence). V was shortened by 1 base and J by 2 bases, with 21 bases between the two germline ends. CDR3 size: 18 residues. The CDR3 reads CSARGPEGPFRAGNTIYF. The DNA of the CDR3 is TGCAGTGCTAGAGGCCCTGAAGGCCCGTTCCGGGCTGGAAACACCATATATTTT.

The chain couples TRBV6-5 to TRBJ2-7, with TRBD1 matching 7 bases. The V and J ends lost 5 bases and 2 bases, in that order; junction bases with no gene match: 3. The germline V gene encodes CDR1 MNHEY and CDR2 SVGAGI. The CDR3 loop spans 13 amino acids. CDR3 residues: CASSHRGAYEQYF. CDR3 sequence (DNA): TGTGCCAGCAGTCACAGGGGCGCCTACGAGCAGTACTTC.

This clonotype appeared many times. The chain is built from TRBV20-1 and TRBJ1-2, with 9 bases fitting TRBD1. Per the germline V gene, CDR1 is DFQATT and CDR2 is SNEGSKA (reference sequence). V shed 0 bases, J shed 5 bases, and the junction held 4 bases outside the gene matches. The CDR3 is made up of 14 amino acids. The CDR3 region is CSARETGTGYGYTF. Written as DNA, the CDR3 is TGCAGTGCTAGAGAGACCGGGACAGGGTATGGCTACACCTTC.

This clonotype was counted ten times or more. The chain combines TRBV5-5 with TRBJ1-3; 9 bases are a match to TRBD1. The CDR3 length is 15 residues. The germline V gene encodes CDR1 SGHKS and CDR2 YYEKEE (reference sequence). V was pared by 4 bases and J by 5 bases, with 7 bases of the junction left unmatched. In DNA, the CDR3 is TGTGCCAGCAGCCCCGGGACAGGGTATCGAAACACCATATATTTT. Translated, it gives CASSPGTGYRNTIYF. Complete variable domain (other parts from reference TRBV5-5 and TRBJ1-3): DAGVTQSPTHLIKTRGQQVTLRCSPISGHKSVSWYQQVLGQGPQFIFQYYEKEERGRGNFPDRFSARQFPNYSSELNVNALLLGDSALYLCASSPGTGYRNTIYFGEGSWLTVV.

The chain carries TRBV5-4 and TRBJ2-1; D tentatively fits TRBD1 or TRBD2 (5 bases each). Germline V gene lookup returns CDR1 SGHNT and CDR2 YYREEE (reference sequence). The CDR3 consists of 17 residues. The V gene lost 5 bases and the J gene lost 5 bases, with 23 bases spanning the gap. CDR3: CASRQPSGAYTDNEQFF. CDR3 in DNA: TGTGCCAGCAGGCAACCGTCCGGGGCCTACACGGACAATGAGCAGTTCTTC.

For the CDR3, the DNA is TGTGCCGGTATCGGGTGGCTTGAGAATGAGCAGTTCTTC. Residues: CAGIGWLENEQFF. V usage is TRBV19 and J usage is TRBJ2-1; D not resolved. V gave up 11 bases and J gave up 7 bases, with 18 bases separating them. Germline assignment: CDR1 LNHDA and CDR2 SQIVND (reference sequence). CDR3 length equals 13 residues.

This clonotype was counted at least ten times. The chain joins TRBV19 to TRBJ2-1, with a weak D call TRBD2 (6 bases). The CDR3 covers 16 residues. The V end lost 9 bases, the J end lost 4 bases, and 22 bases lay between the germline ends. Germline V gene lookup returns CDR1 LNHDA and CDR2 SQIVND (reference sequence). The CDR3 DNA sequence: TGTGCCAGACCGGCGGGCCTAGCGAGAACTTACAATGAGCAGTTCTTC. This gives the protein CARPAGLARTYNEQFF.

The sample holds a few counts of this clonotype. The chain couples TRBV3-1 to TRBJ1-4; 7 bases agree with TRBD1. The V gene's germline CDR1 is LGHDT and CDR2 YNNKEL (reference sequence). The CDR3 has 16 residues. Trimming removed 1 base from V and 5 bases from J; junction bases left unmatched: 7. This CDR3 is CASSQVPGQFNEKLFF. The CDR3 region has the DNA TGTGCCAGCAGCCAAGTACCGGGACAGTTCAATGAAAAACTGTTTTTT.

This clonotype has just a few counts. This rearrangement joins TRBV27 to TRBJ2-1; no clear D. The germline CDR1 and CDR2 sequences are MNHEY and SMNVEV (reference sequence). V lost 3 bases and J 6 bases, leaving 12 bases between the germline ends. The CDR3 consists of 14 residues. CDR3 sequence reads: CASSLGVVGNEQFF. CDR3 DNA: TGTGCCAGCAGTTTGGGTGTGGTTGGCAATGAGCAGTTCTTC.